These 24 T cell receptor beta chains were sequenced from one sample in a study of blood T cell repertoires in COVID-19. Sequencing was performed with immunoSEQ multiplex PCR; in TCRdb, only in-frame clones are kept and a portion is missing. The data contain 130,000 to 150,000 clones, 80% to 90% of them singletons. Source material: peripheral blood. These receptors all stem from a woman aged 55 to 70 with COVID-19, enrolled during active disease.

The chain carries TRBV9 and TRBJ1-4; TRBD1 agrees at 8 bases. This CDR3 is built from 16 residues. J was trimmed by 8 bases and V by 4 bases; bases with no gene match: 13. The germline V gene has CDR1 SGDLS and CDR2 YYNGEE. CDR3 DNA: TGTGCCAGCAGCACGGGACTCCAGGGGGCCTCGGAAAAACTGTTTTTT. It is translated as CASSTGLQGASEKLFF. Using reference TRBV9 and TRBJ1-4 for the parts outside the CDR3, the full variable domain is DSGVTQTPKHLITATGQRVTLRCSPRSGDLSVYWYQQSLDQGLQFLIQYYNGEERAKGNILERFSAQQFPDLHSELNLSSLELGDSALYFCASSTGLQGASEKLFFGSGTQLSVL.

This clone was seen just once. The CDR3 spells CASSPQGYGYTF. CDR3 bases: TGTGCCAGCAGTCCTCAGGGGTATGGCTACACCTTC. The V and J genes are TRBV27 and TRBJ1-2; maybe TRBD1 (6 bases). V gave up 5 bases and J gave up 5 bases, with 9 bases separating them. The germline V gene has CDR1 MNHEY and CDR2 SMNVEV (reference sequence). CDR3 length: 12 residues.

This clone was seen once. V gene TRBV21-1 combines with J gene TRBJ2-3; the table gives TRBD2 as D, unverified against the DNA. TRBV21-1 is listed as a pseudogene. This CDR3 is 16 amino acids long. Here the CDR3 reads CASRGLAGVSTDTQYF. DNA of the CDR3: TGTGCCAGCAGAGGACTAGCGGGGGTAAGCACAGATACGCAGTATTTT.

The chain employs TRBV9 and TRBJ1-5, with 8 bases that match TRBD1. With V trimmed by 3 bases and J by 2 bases, 22 bases remained unmatched. Looked up from germline, CDR1 is SGDLS and CDR2 is YYNGEE. The CDR3 is 21 amino acids. The CDR3 nucleotides read TGTGCCAGCAGCGCCGGCCCCGGGACAGGTTTTCGCTTCGGACGCAATCAGCCCCAGCATTTT. This codes for CASSAGPGTGFRFGRNQPQHF.

J is TRBJ2-7 and V is TRBV9; 8 nucleotides line up with TRBD2. Germline-derived CDR1 and CDR2 are SGDLS and YYNGEE. This CDR3 region has 14 residues. V lost 4 bases, J lost 1 base, and 4 bases stayed unmatched. The CDR3 coding sequence is TGTGCCAGCAGCCTTAGCGGGGATTCCTACGAGCAGTACTTC. Protein product: CASSLSGDSYEQYF.

This sequence joins TRBV11-2 and TRBJ2-7, with D perhaps TRBD1 (6 bases). Between the trimmed V and J ends, which lost 1 base and 2 bases, there was a span of 15 bases. In germline, CDR1 is SGHAT, CDR2 FQNNGV. The CDR3 is 16 amino acids. Here the CDR3 DNA reads TGTGCCAGCAGCTTAGGGACAGTCTTACGAACCTACGAGCAGTACTTC. Amino acids: CASSLGTVLRTYEQYF.

The chain couples TRBV28 to TRBJ2-1, with 9 bases matching TRBD2. Germline V gene sequence: CDR1 MDHEN, CDR2 SYDVKM. Trimming removed 1 base from V and 8 bases from J; junction bases left unmatched: 6. The CDR3 totals 15 residues. CDR3 amino acids: CASSLSGGGVDEQFF. In nucleotides, the CDR3 is TGTGCCAGCAGTTTATCGGGCGGGGGGGTGGATGAGCAGTTCTTC.

The genes are TRBV10-3 and TRBJ1-4; D may be TRBD1 (6 bases). CDR1 is ENHRY and CDR2 is SYGVKD in the germline V gene. V lost 2 bases and J 6 bases, leaving 13 bases between the germline ends. The CDR3 covers 15 residues. The CDR3 coding sequence is TGTGCCATCAGTGAGGGGAGGGGGTTTGATGAAAAACTGTTTTTT. It is translated as CAISEGRGFDEKLFF.

This chain's CDR3 is CASSPIQGISYEQYF. DNA for the CDR3: TGTGCCAGCAGTCCAATCCAGGGGATTTCGTACGAGCAGTACTTC. This chain links TRBV27 with TRBJ2-7; possibly TRBD1 for D (6 bases). V was trimmed by 5 bases and J by 4 bases, leaving 18 bases between them. Germline loops: CDR1 MNHEY, CDR2 SMNVEV (reference sequence). This CDR3 has 15 residues.

The V gene is TRBV6-5, the J gene TRBJ2-7, with D maybe TRBD1 (6 bases). With 8 bases removed from V and 1 base from J, the gap between germline ends came to 9 bases. Looked up from germline, CDR1 is MNHEY and CDR2 is SVGAGI. The CDR3 is 12 amino acids. The CDR3, as DNA: TGTGCCAGCTGGGACAATTCCTACGAGCAGTACTTC. Translation: CASWDNSYEQYF.

The V call is TRBV4-1, the J call TRBJ2-7, with 8 bases lining up with TRBD1. The V segment lost 1 base and the J segment 4 bases; nucleotides outside the gene matches: 12. The V gene's germline CDR1 is MGHRA and CDR2 YSYEKL. The CDR3 has 17 residues. As DNA, the CDR3 is TGCGCCAGCAGCCAAGGTACGGGACAGGTCGGAACATACGAGCAGTACTTC. It is translated as CASSQGTGQVGTYEQYF.

As DNA, the CDR3 is TGTGCCAGCAGCCTGGGACTACCGAGACATCAAGAGACCCAGTACTTC. Translated, it gives CASSLGLPRHQETQYF. The chain joins TRBV5-4 to TRBJ2-5; TRBD2 matches 7 bases. The CDR3 covers 16 residues. CDR1 is SGHNT, CDR2 YYREEE, per germline (reference sequence). Unmatched junction bases numbered 11, after V lost 4 bases and J lost 2 bases.

The gene calls are TRBV10-3 and TRBJ2-1; 9 nucleotides align to TRBD2. The CDR3 totals 13 residues. After removal of 7 bases from V and 8 bases from J, the junction contained 6 bases not matched to a gene. CDR1 is ENHRY, CDR2 SYGVKD, per germline. Written as DNA, the CDR3 is TGTGCCATCACTGCGGGGGGGGTGGATGAGCAGTTCTTC. This gives the protein CAITAGGVDEQFF.

V usage is TRBV30 and J usage is TRBJ2-5; the D gene is possibly TRBD2 (5 bases). Germline V gene lookup returns CDR1 GTSNPN and CDR2 SVGIG (reference sequence). The CDR3 contains 13 residues. Trimming left V 0 bases short and J 9 bases short, with 14 bases between. CDR3 amino acids: CAWSVNSMEAQYF. CDR3 nucleotides: TGTGCCTGGAGTGTAAACAGCATGGAGGCCCAGTACTTC.

The chain has TRBV19 and TRBJ2-7, with D possibly being TRBD2 (6 bases). The CDR3 sequence is 12 residues long. The V end was cut by 3 bases, the J end by 6 bases, with 9 bases between. Germline V gene sequence: CDR1 LNHDA, CDR2 SQIVND (reference sequence). CDR3 nucleotides: TGTGCCAGTAGTATGAGGCGGGGCGAGCAGTACTTC. The encoded protein is CASSMRRGEQYF.

The chain joins TRBV11-2 to TRBJ2-2; D is perhaps TRBD1 (6 bases). Trimming took 2 bases from V and 4 from J, leaving 11 bases between them. In germline, CDR1 is SGHAT, CDR2 FQNNGV. This CDR3 spans 15 amino acids. CDR3 DNA sequence: TGTGCCAGCAGCTTAACAGGGTCGAGCACCGGGGAGCTGTTTTTT. This translates into CASSLTGSSTGELFF.

The gene calls are TRBV13 and TRBJ2-2; TRBD2 is a possible D gene (5 bases). This CDR3 contains 13 residues. Germline CDR1 is PRHDT and CDR2 is FYEKMQ (reference sequence). Trimming stripped 5 bases from V and 6 bases from J, with 10 bases between. This chain's CDR3 is CASSASGAGELFF. CDR3 coding DNA: TGTGCCAGCAGCGCCAGCGGTGCCGGGGAGCTGTTTTTT.

This clone has only one observation. V usage is TRBV19 and J usage is TRBJ2-5; D remains unclear. Between the trimmed V and J ends, which lost 4 bases and 5 bases, there was a span of 5 bases. The germline gives CDR1 LNHDA, CDR2 SQIVND (reference sequence). The CDR3 contains 11 residues. The CDR3 nucleotides are TGTGCCAGTAGTACAGGCGAGACCCAGTACTTC. Amino acids: CASSTGETQYF.

V usage is TRBV5-4 and J usage is TRBJ1-2; 7 bases match TRBD1. V lost 9 bases and J lost 6; bases outside the gene matches: 11. Looked up from germline, CDR1 is SGHNT and CDR2 is YYREEE (reference sequence). CDR3 length: 13 amino acids. CDR3 DNA sequence: TGTGCCACCCACAGGGGAAACCCCCATGGCTACACCTTC. Amino acids: CATHRGNPHGYTF.

This chain uses TRBV11-2 with TRBJ1-2; no clear D. Germline-derived CDR1 and CDR2 are SGHAT and FQNNGV. The CDR3 totals 14 residues. The germline V and J ends were trimmed by 3 bases and 6 bases, with 14 bases remaining between them. CDR3 nucleotide sequence: TGTGCCAGCAGCTTCCAGGATAATCGCGATGGCTACACCTTC. Translating it yields CASSFQDNRDGYTF.

This clone was found once. A junction boundary mismatches the germline segment, possibly from a read error. This rearrangement joins TRBV7-7 to TRBJ2-1; a weak D match, TRBD1 (6 bases). This CDR3 has 14 residues. The germline V gene encodes CDR1 SSHAT and CDR2 FNYEAQ (reference sequence). The CDR3 bases are TGTGCTAGCAGCTTTCTGGGGGCCATGAATGAGCAGTTCTTC. It encodes CASSFLGAMNEQFF.

This chain connects TRBV18 to TRBJ2-1, with TRBD1 as a possible D gene (5 bases). The length of the CDR3 is 15 residues. Germline V gives CDR1 KGHSH, CDR2 LQKENI. The V end lost 2 bases, the J end lost 5 bases, and 13 bases lay between the germline ends. The CDR3 spells CASSPSRAWDNEQFF. CDR3 nucleotide sequence: TGTGCCAGCTCACCATCCAGGGCATGGGACAATGAGCAGTTCTTC.

The chain recombines TRBV10-3 with TRBJ1-2; D gene unclear. The CDR3 is 13 residues long. Trimming cost V 0 bases and J 2 bases, with 4 bases left between them. Germline CDR1 reads ENHRY; CDR2 reads SYGVKD. This CDR3 is CAISESENYGYTF. Here the CDR3 DNA reads TGTGCCATCAGTGAGTCCGAGAACTATGGCTACACCTTC.

Only a few counts were recorded for this clone. The chain has TRBV5-4 and TRBJ2-2; the match to TRBD2 covers 12 bases. The CDR3 is made up of 16 amino acids. With 3 bases clipped from V and 3 bases from J, the junction kept 3 bases outside the gene matches. Per the germline V gene, CDR1 is SGHNT and CDR2 is YYREEE (reference sequence). CDR3 coding DNA: TGTGCCAGCAGCTGGGCTAGCGGGGGGGACACCGGGGAGCTGTTTTTT. This sequence encodes CASSWASGGDTGELFF.